One and the same sample provided the 31 T cell receptor beta chains below, sequenced in a study of immune evolution from preneoplasia to lung adenocarcinoma. Clones were sequenced by immunoSEQ multiplex PCR, and TCRdb holds only the in-frame ones, with some missing. The table lists approximately 5,300 clones, about 82% of them singletons, with 8% to 8.5% in the top ten. Sequenced input: FFPE lung adenocarcinoma in situ tissue. The receptors derive from a person aged 65 to 85 with lung adenocarcinoma.

This clone was observed a single time. The chain employs TRBV4-1 and TRBJ2-7; 8 nucleotides line up with TRBD1. This CDR3 has 15 amino acids. CDR1 MGHRA and CDR2 YSYEKL come from the germline V gene. With 0 bases clipped from V and 4 bases from J, the junction kept 5 bases outside the gene matches. The CDR3 here is CASSQDQGAYYEQYF. The CDR3 region has the DNA TGCGCCAGCAGCCAAGATCAGGGGGCGTATTACGAGCAGTACTTC.

V gene TRBV15 combines with J gene TRBJ2-5; no firm D call. The CDR3 covers 12 residues. From germline, CDR1 is LNHNV and CDR2 YYDKDF (reference sequence). The ends were cut back, 1 base at V and 5 bases at J, with 5 bases in the middle. In DNA form, the CDR3 reads TGTGCCACCAGCAGAGGAGGTGAGACCCAGTACTTC. Translated: CATSRGGETQYF.

The chain combines TRBV7-6 with TRBJ1-5; TRBD1 aligns across 12 bases. The CDR3 contains 15 residues. V shed 5 bases, J shed 4 bases, and the junction held 3 bases outside the gene matches. Germline CDR1 is SGHVS and CDR2 is FNYEAQ. The DNA of the CDR3 is TGTGCCAGCAGCCCGGGACAGGGGGCGAATCAGCCCCAGCATTTT. This sequence encodes CASSPGQGANQPQHF.

The V gene is TRBV7-8, the J gene TRBJ2-1; D might be TRBD1 or TRBD2, each matching 6 bases. Trimming cost V 2 bases and J 7 bases, with 24 bases left between them. Germline V gives CDR1 SGHVS, CDR2 FQNEAQ. The CDR3 is 18 residues long. The CDR3 nucleotides read TGTGCCAGCAGCTTAAGGAGGGACATCCTCCGGCGAGGGAATGAGCAGTTCTTC. This gives the protein CASSLRRDILRRGNEQFF.

This clone showed up just a few times. The chain combines TRBV6-5 with TRBJ2-2; 10 bases align to TRBD1. Germline CDR1 reads MNHEY; CDR2 reads SVGAGI. The CDR3 has 15 residues. V gave up 1 base and J gave up 9 bases; unmatched junction bases: 5. Here the CDR3 reads CASSYWTGGSRELFF. The CDR3 DNA sequence: TGTGCCAGCAGTTACTGGACAGGGGGTTCCCGGGAGCTGTTTTTT.

The rearrangement joins TRBV19 to TRBJ2-3; a weak D match, TRBD2 (6 bases). Trimming pared 3 bases from V and 10 bases from J, leaving 11 bases between. Germline V lookup: CDR1 LNHDA, CDR2 SQIVND (reference sequence). The CDR3 runs to 12 residues. Here the CDR3 reads CASSIAGLAQYF. The CDR3 DNA follows: TGTGCCAGTAGTATTGCGGGGCTAGCGCAGTATTTT.

The gene calls are TRBV19 and TRBJ2-7; 12 nucleotides align to TRBD1. From germline, CDR1 is LNHDA and CDR2 SQIVND (reference sequence). The ends lost 4 bases at V and 5 bases at J; junction bases unmatched: 3. This CDR3 is built from 14 residues. Written as DNA, the CDR3 is TGTGCCAGTAGTAGGGGACAGGGGGCGAACGAGCAGTACTTC. Translated: CASSRGQGANEQYF.

V gene TRBV4-2 combines with J gene TRBJ2-2; tentatively, D is TRBD1 or TRBD2 (5 bases each). The germline CDR1 and CDR2 sequences are LGHNA and YNFKEQ. V was trimmed by 1 base and J by 4 bases, leaving 10 bases between them. The CDR3 is made up of 15 amino acids. As DNA, the CDR3 is TGTGCCAGCAGCCAAGCCCAGGGACCCACCGGGGAGCTGTTTTTT. This sequence encodes CASSQAQGPTGELFF.

The gene calls are TRBV27 and TRBJ2-7; 7 bases align to TRBD2. This CDR3 has 17 residues. The germline V gene has CDR1 MNHEY and CDR2 SMNVEV (reference sequence). V trimming: 2 bases; J trimming: 1 base; junction bases outside the gene matches: 11. The CDR3 reads CASSLKFRGEGSYEQYF. CDR3 sequence (DNA): TGTGCCAGCAGTTTAAAGTTCCGGGGGGAGGGATCCTACGAGCAGTACTTC.

This rearrangement joins TRBV7-3 to TRBJ2-2, with TRBD2 as a possible D gene (5 bases). The CDR3 is 15 amino acids. Trimming left V 5 bases short and J 2 bases short, with 12 bases between. CDR1 and CDR2 from the germline V gene are SGHTA and FQGTGA. CDR3 sequence (DNA): TGTGCCAGCAGCCCTGGACGGGGTAACACCGGGGAGCTGTTTTTT. As protein: CASSPGRGNTGELFF.

The chain employs TRBV5-1 and TRBJ2-6; unclear D gene. The length of the CDR3 is 13 residues. Germline CDR1 and CDR2: SGHRS and YFSETQ. V was clipped by 1 base and J by 4 bases, with 3 bases between them. The CDR3 reads CASSLSGANVLTF. CDR3 DNA sequence: TGCGCCAGCAGCTTGAGCGGGGCCAACGTCCTGACTTTC.

The chain uses TRBV7-2 and TRBJ2-7; D is possibly TRBD1 (6 bases). V lost 3 bases and J lost 3, with 15 bases in between. Germline V gives CDR1 SGHTA, CDR2 FQGNSA. This CDR3 is built from 15 residues. The chain's CDR3 is CASSLAGTYLYEQYF. CDR3 coding DNA: TGTGCCAGCAGCTTGGCCGGGACATACCTCTACGAGCAGTACTTC.

V usage is TRBV10-2 and J usage is TRBJ2-1, with a possible D match to TRBD1 (6 bases). Per the germline V gene, CDR1 is WSHSY and CDR2 is SAAADI. Trimming left V 9 bases short and J 11 bases short, with 17 bases between. The CDR3 totals 12 residues. The CDR3 loop is CASKGGGGKQFF. CDR3 coding DNA: TGCGCCAGTAAAGGGGGTGGCGGAAAGCAGTTCTTC.

This CDR3 is CASSVETGFVEQYF. The CDR3 nucleotides are TGTGCCAGCAGTGTAGAGACAGGGTTTGTTGAGCAGTACTTC. The chain employs TRBV2 and TRBJ2-7; 7 nucleotides line up with TRBD1. From germline, CDR1 is SNHLY and CDR2 FYNNEI. V lost 4 bases to trimming and J lost 7 bases; unmatched junction nucleotides: 10. CDR3 length: 14 residues.

This chain connects TRBV7-2 to TRBJ2-5, with 9 nucleotides matching TRBD2. The V and J ends lost 0 bases and 0 bases, in that order; junction bases with no gene match: 5. Germline V gene sequence: CDR1 SGHTA, CDR2 FQGNSA. The CDR3 totals 17 residues. CDR3 nucleotide sequence: TGTGCCAGCAGCTTAGCGGTTACTAGCGGGTACCAAGAGACCCAGTACTTC. It encodes CASSLAVTSGYQETQYF.

V is TRBV2 and J is TRBJ2-2; D unresolved. The CDR3 is 12 amino acids. Trimming stripped 6 bases from V and 14 bases from J, with 16 bases between. Germline V gives CDR1 SNHLY, CDR2 FYNNEI. This CDR3 reads CASRAGRPELFF. CDR3 sequence (DNA): TGTGCCAGCAGGGCCGGACGGCCTGAACTGTTTTTT.

V and J are TRBV11-3 and TRBJ1-1; the D gene is possibly TRBD1 (6 bases). The CDR3 is made up of 13 amino acids. V lost 6 bases to trimming and J lost 0 bases, with 8 bases between them. In germline, CDR1 is SGHNT, CDR2 YENEEA. The CDR3 DNA reads TGTGCCAGCAGAGGACAGCTGAACACTGAAGCTTTCTTT. Translation: CASRGQLNTEAFF. The complete variable domain, with remaining parts taken from reference TRBV11-3 and TRBJ1-1, reads EAGVVQSPRYKIIEKKQPVAFWCNPISGHNTLYWYLQNLGQGPELLIRYENEEAVDDSQLPKDRFSAERLKGVDSTLKIQPAELGDSAVYLCASRGQLNTEAFFGQGTRLTVV.

V and J are TRBV5-5 and TRBJ2-7; D gene ambiguous. In germline, CDR1 is SGHKS, CDR2 YYEKEE (reference sequence). The CDR3 length is 14 residues. V lost 0 bases to trimming and J lost 0 bases, with 7 bases between them. Written as DNA, the CDR3 is TGTGCCAGCAGCTTGGGTACAGTCTCCTACGAGCAGTACTTC. It translates to CASSLGTVSYEQYF.

This clone was detected only a few times. The genes are TRBV7-9 and TRBJ2-5; 9 positions match TRBD2. CDR1 and CDR2 (germline): SEHNR, FQNEAQ (reference sequence). The CDR3 extends over 15 amino acids. J lost 4 bases, V lost 3 bases, and 6 bases had no gene match. The CDR3, as DNA: TGTGCCAGCAGCTTCGGTAGCGGGAGTCGAGAGACCCAGTACTTC. Translation: CASSFGSGSRETQYF.

The chain couples TRBV5-1 to TRBJ2-7; tentative D call: TRBD2 (6 bases). This CDR3 contains 15 residues. The ends were cut back, 0 bases at V and 1 base at J, with 11 bases in the middle. From germline, CDR1 is SGHRS and CDR2 YFSETQ. The CDR3 nucleotides are TGCGCCAGCAGCTTGGGACTAGAGAAGTCCTACGAGCAGTACTTC. Protein: CASSLGLEKSYEQYF.

The V call is TRBV19, the J call TRBJ1-2; D is ambiguous. V was pared by 8 bases and J by 2 bases, with 6 bases between. The germline V gene encodes CDR1 LNHDA and CDR2 SQIVND (reference sequence). This CDR3 contains 11 residues. The CDR3 region is CASSRNYGYTF. The CDR3 DNA is TGTGCCAGTTCGAGGAACTATGGCTACACCTTC. The whole variable domain, remainder taken from reference TRBV19 and TRBJ1-2, is DGGITQSPKYLFRKEGQNVTLSCEQNLNHDAMYWYRQDPGQGLRLIYYSQIVNDFQKGDIAEGYSVSREKKESFPLTVTSAQKNPTAFYLCASSRNYGYTFGSGTRLTVV.

The table lists this clone with a count of one. The chain has TRBV5-4 and TRBJ2-7; tentative D call: TRBD2 (5 bases). The germline V gene encodes CDR1 SGHNT and CDR2 YYREEE (reference sequence). V lost 0 bases to trimming and J lost 7 bases, with 11 bases between them. The CDR3 totals 13 residues. CDR3 loop: CASSLVLAKEQYF. In nucleotides, the CDR3 is TGTGCCAGCAGCTTGGTTCTAGCAAAGGAGCAGTACTTC.

The chain combines TRBV5-4 with TRBJ2-3; 11 bases map to TRBD2. Germline V lookup: CDR1 SGHNT, CDR2 YYREEE (reference sequence). The ends lost 3 bases at V and 0 bases at J; junction bases unmatched: 9. The CDR3 is 18 residues long. The CDR3 sequence is CASSSASGRTQSTDTQYF. CDR3 sequence (DNA): TGTGCCAGCAGCTCTGCTAGCGGGAGGACCCAGAGCACAGATACGCAGTATTTT.

This clone was seen a few times. This rearrangement joins TRBV5-1 to TRBJ2-1; D unclear. CDR1 is SGHRS, CDR2 YFSETQ, per germline. This CDR3 has 14 amino acids. The V end lost 0 bases, the J end lost 6 bases, and 10 bases lay between the germline ends. The CDR3 nucleotides are TGCGCCAGCAGCTTGGTATCGCCTGGCAATGAGCAGTTCTTC. Its protein product is CASSLVSPGNEQFF.

This chain links TRBV29-1 with TRBJ2-4; D assignment may be TRBD1 or TRBD2 (5 bases each). The V end was cut by 4 bases, the J end by 7 bases, with 11 bases between. In germline, CDR1 is SQVTM, CDR2 ANQGSEA. The CDR3 has 12 residues. The CDR3 region has the DNA TGCAGCGTTGTCGAGGGGTTCAACATTCAGTACTTC. This gives the protein CSVVEGFNIQYF.

Comments on this clone: Germline is not matched at one junction end, which may reflect a read error. CDR3 nucleotide sequence: TGTGCTAGCAGCATGGGGACCGCAAACAATGAGCAGTTCTTC. This encodes CASSMGTANNEQFF. The chain links TRBV7-7 to TRBJ2-1; D is tentatively TRBD1 or TRBD2 (5 bases each). The CDR3 is 14 residues long. The germline gives CDR1 SSHAT, CDR2 FNYEAQ (reference sequence).

In its sample, this clone was seen once. V is TRBV28 and J is TRBJ2-1; D ambiguous. Germline lookup yields CDR1 MDHEN and CDR2 SYDVKM. This CDR3 has 14 amino acids. Trimming left V 5 bases short and J 6 bases short, with 14 bases between. The DNA of the CDR3 is TGTGCCAGCAGTCTATCTTCCCTCATCAATGAGCAGTTCTTC. This codes for CASSLSSLINEQFF.

Here the CDR3 reads CASSDDGDNEQFF. The CDR3 DNA sequence: TGTGCCAGCAGTGATGACGGGGACAATGAGCAGTTCTTC. The chain links TRBV28 to TRBJ2-1, with D possibly TRBD2 on 5 matching bases. Between the trimmed V and J ends, which lost 5 bases and 5 bases, there was a span of 10 bases. Germline lookup yields CDR1 MDHEN and CDR2 SYDVKM. The CDR3 sequence is 13 residues long. Full variable domain (remainder filled in from reference TRBV28 and TRBJ2-1): DVKVTQSSRYLVKRTGEKVFLECVQDMDHENMFWYRQDPGLGLRLIYFSYDVKMKEKGDIPEGYSVSREKKERFSLILESASTNQTSMYLCASSDDGDNEQFFGPGTRLTVL.

The rearrangement links TRBV19 to TRBJ2-1, with unresolved D. Per the germline V gene, CDR1 is LNHDA and CDR2 is SQIVND (reference sequence). Trimming stripped 3 bases from V and 15 bases from J, with 24 bases between. The CDR3 is 15 amino acids. CDR3 protein: CASSMRPMIVGYMFF. CDR3 bases: TGTGCCAGTAGTATGCGTCCAATGATCGTTGGTTACATGTTCTTC.

The chain has TRBV7-2 and TRBJ2-2; 9 bases fit TRBD2. CDR3 length: 16 amino acids. CDR1 and CDR2 (germline): SGHTA, FQGNSA. Germline trimming cut 2 bases from V and 4 bases from J; bases unmatched to any gene: 5. The CDR3 DNA reads TGTGCCAGCAGCTTAATAGCGGGAGCCGGCACCGGGGAGCTGTTTTTT. This codes for CASSLIAGAGTGELFF. Supplemented by reference TRBV7-2 and TRBJ2-2, the full variable domain reads GAGVSQSPSNKVTEKGKDVELRCDPISGHTALYWYRQSLGQGLEFLIYFQGNSAPDKSGLPSDRFSAERTGGSVSTLTIQRTQQEDSAVYLCASSLIAGAGTGELFFGEGSRLTVL.

The J gene is TRBJ1-1, the V gene TRBV7-2, with D maybe TRBD1 (5 bases). V was cut by 5 bases and J by 5 bases, with 12 bases left in between. Germline-derived CDR1 and CDR2 are SGHTA and FQGNSA. The length of the CDR3 is 13 residues. The CDR3 sequence is CASSIDGGTEAFF. The CDR3 region has the DNA TGTGCCAGCAGCATCGACGGGGGAACTGAAGCTTTCTTT.